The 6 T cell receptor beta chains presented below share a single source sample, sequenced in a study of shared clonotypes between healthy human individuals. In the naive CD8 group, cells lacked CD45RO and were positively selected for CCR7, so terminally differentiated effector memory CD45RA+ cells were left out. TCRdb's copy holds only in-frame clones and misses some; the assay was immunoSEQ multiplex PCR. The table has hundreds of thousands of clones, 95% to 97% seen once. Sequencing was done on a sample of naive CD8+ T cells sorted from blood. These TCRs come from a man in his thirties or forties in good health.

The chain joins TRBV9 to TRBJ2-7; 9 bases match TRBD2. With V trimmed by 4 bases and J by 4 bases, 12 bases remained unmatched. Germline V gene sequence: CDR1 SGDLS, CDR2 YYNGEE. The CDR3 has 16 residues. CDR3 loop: CASSPSRAGGWYEQYF. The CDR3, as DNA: TGTGCCAGCAGCCCCAGTCGGGCGGGAGGGTGGTACGAGCAGTACTTC.

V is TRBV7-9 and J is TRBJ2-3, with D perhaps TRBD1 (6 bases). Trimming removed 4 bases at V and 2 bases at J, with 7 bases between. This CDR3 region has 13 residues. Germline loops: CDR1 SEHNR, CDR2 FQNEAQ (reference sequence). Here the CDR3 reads CASSWDNTDTQYF. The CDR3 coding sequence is TGTGCCAGCAGCTGGGACAACACAGATACGCAGTATTTT.

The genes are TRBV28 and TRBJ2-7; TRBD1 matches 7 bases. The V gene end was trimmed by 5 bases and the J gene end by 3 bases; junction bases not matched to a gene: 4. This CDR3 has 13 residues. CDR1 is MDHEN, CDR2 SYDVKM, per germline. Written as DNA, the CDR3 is TGTGCCAGCAGTGATCAGGGGGTCTACGAGCAGTACTTC. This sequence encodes CASSDQGVYEQYF.

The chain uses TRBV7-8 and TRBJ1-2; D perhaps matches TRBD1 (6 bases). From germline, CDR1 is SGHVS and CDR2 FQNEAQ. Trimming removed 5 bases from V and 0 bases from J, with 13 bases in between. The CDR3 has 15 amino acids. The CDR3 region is CASSHWDTPNYGYTF. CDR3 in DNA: TGTGCCAGCAGCCATTGGGACACTCCTAACTATGGCTACACCTTC.

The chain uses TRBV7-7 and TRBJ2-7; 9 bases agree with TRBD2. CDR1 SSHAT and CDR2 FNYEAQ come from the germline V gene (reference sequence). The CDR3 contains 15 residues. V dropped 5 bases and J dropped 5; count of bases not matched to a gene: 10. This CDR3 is CASSRRIAGVDEQYF. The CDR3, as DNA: TGTGCCAGCAGCCGCCGAATAGCGGGAGTAGACGAGCAGTACTTC.

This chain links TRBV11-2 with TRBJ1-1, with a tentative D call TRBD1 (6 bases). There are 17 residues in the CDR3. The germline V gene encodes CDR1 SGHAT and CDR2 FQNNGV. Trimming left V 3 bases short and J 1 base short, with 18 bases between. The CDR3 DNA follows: TGTGCCAGCAGCTTCGCGCCAACAGGGTGGGAGAACACTGAAGCTTTCTTT. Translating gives CASSFAPTGWENTEAFF.